The 6 T cell receptor beta chains below all came from one sample that was sequenced in a study of OX40 agonist ivuxolimab in advanced cancers. Sequenced by immunoSEQ multiplex PCR; TCRdb stores in-frame clones only, minus some. The sample has under 100,000 clones, about nine tenths seen once. The sequenced sample was CD4+ or CD8+ T cells sorted from blood, obtained in a trial of the OX40 agonist ivuxolimab. The receptors were sampled from an adult with an advanced solid tumor such as melanoma, head and neck, liver or kidney cancer.

CDR3 in DNA: TGTGCCAGCTCACCAGTGGCAGACACAGATACGCAGTATTTT. As protein: CASSPVADTDTQYF. This rearrangement joins TRBV18 to TRBJ2-3, with no clear D. Looked up from germline, CDR1 is KGHSH and CDR2 is LQKENI. V was shortened by 2 bases and J by 2 bases, with 8 bases between the two germline ends. The CDR3 is made up of 14 amino acids.

The chain couples TRBV18 to TRBJ2-2, with TRBD2 as a possible D gene (6 bases). The germline V gene has CDR1 KGHSH and CDR2 LQKENI. Trimming left V 3 bases short and J 6 bases short, with 17 bases between. The length of the CDR3 is 16 residues. CDR3 coding DNA: TGTGCCAGCTCACCCTTTGACTTAGCGGCGGCCGGGGAGCTGTTTTTT. It specifies CASSPFDLAAAGELFF. The full variable domain, completed using reference TRBV18 and TRBJ2-2, is NAGVMQNPRHLVRRRGQEARLRCSPMKGHSHVYWYRQLPEEGLKFMVYLQKENIIDESGMPKERFSAEFPKEGPSILRIQQVVRGDSAAYFCASSPFDLAAAGELFFGEGSRLTVL.

V gene TRBV7-9 combines with J gene TRBJ1-1, with D unresolved. The CDR3 is 13 amino acids. Germline CDR1 is SEHNR and CDR2 is FQNEAQ (reference sequence). V dropped 2 bases and J dropped 1 base, with 5 bases sitting between them. DNA of the CDR3: TGTGCCAGCAGCTTACATGGGAACACTGAAGCTTTCTTT. Protein: CASSLHGNTEAFF. Combining the CDR3 with reference TRBV7-9 and TRBJ1-1 gives the whole variable domain DTGVSQNPRHKITKRGQNVTFRCDPISEHNRLYWYRQTLGQGPEFLTYFQNEAQLEKSRLLSDRFSAERPKGSFSTLEIQRTEQGDSAMYLCASSLHGNTEAFFGQGTRLTVV.

CDR3 region: CASSPPTRTEAFF. The CDR3 bases are TGTGCCAGCTCACCACCCACTCGGACTGAAGCTTTCTTT. V usage is TRBV18 and J usage is TRBJ1-1; unclear D gene. The CDR3 is made up of 13 amino acids. V shed 0 bases and J shed 5 bases, with 7 bases lying between them. Looked up from germline, CDR1 is KGHSH and CDR2 is LQKENI.

This clone was observed a few times. The V gene is TRBV18, the J gene TRBJ2-7; D possibly corresponds to TRBD2 (6 bases). Germline V CDR1 and CDR2: KGHSH, LQKENI. The CDR3 extends over 17 amino acids. The germline V and J ends were trimmed by 1 base and 2 bases, with 18 bases remaining between them. CDR3 sequence: CASSPLARGDLTYEQYF. The CDR3 DNA sequence: TGTGCCAGCTCACCACTCGCGCGGGGAGACCTAACCTACGAGCAGTACTTC. The full variable domain, completed using reference TRBV18 and TRBJ2-7, is NAGVMQNPRHLVRRRGQEARLRCSPMKGHSHVYWYRQLPEEGLKFMVYLQKENIIDESGMPKERFSAEFPKEGPSILRIQQVVRGDSAAYFCASSPLARGDLTYEQYFGPGTRLTVT.

The V and J genes are TRBV6-5 and TRBJ2-4, with TRBD2 identical over 10 bases. Germline lookup yields CDR1 MNHEY and CDR2 SVGAGI. V was clipped by 8 bases and J by 4 bases; unmatched bases: 8. The CDR3 has 15 amino acids. The CDR3 DNA follows: TGTGCCAGCCGCTTTAGCGGGGGGATGAAAAACATTCAGTACTTC. Protein: CASRFSGGMKNIQYF.